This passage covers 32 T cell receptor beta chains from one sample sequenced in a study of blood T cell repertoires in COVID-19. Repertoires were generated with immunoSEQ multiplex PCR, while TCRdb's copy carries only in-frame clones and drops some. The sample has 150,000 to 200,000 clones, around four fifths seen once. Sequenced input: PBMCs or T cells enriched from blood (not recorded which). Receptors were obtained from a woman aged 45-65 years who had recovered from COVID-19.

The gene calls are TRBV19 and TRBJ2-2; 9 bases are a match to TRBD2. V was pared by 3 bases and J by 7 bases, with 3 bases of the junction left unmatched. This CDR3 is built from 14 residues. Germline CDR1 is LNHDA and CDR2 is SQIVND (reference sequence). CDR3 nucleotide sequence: TGTGCCAGTAGTATCGGGACTAGCAACGGGGAGCTGTTTTTT. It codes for CASSIGTSNGELFF.

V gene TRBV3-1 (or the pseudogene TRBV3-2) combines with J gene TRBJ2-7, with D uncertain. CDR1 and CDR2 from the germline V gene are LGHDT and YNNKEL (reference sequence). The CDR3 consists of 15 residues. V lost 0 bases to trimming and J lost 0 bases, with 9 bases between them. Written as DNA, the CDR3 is TGTGCCAGCAGCCAAGACTCGAGATTCTCCTACGAGCAGTACGTC. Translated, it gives CASSQDSRFSYEQYV.

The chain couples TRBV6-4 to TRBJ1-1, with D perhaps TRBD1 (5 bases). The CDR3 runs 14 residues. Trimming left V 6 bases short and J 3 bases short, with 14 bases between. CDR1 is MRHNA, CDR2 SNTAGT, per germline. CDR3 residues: CASREAGTDTEAFF. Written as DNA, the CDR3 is TGTGCCAGCAGGGAAGCGGGGACTGACACTGAAGCTTTCTTT.

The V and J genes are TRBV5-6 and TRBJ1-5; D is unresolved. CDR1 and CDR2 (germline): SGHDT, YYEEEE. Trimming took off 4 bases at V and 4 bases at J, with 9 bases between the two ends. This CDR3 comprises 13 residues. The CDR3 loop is CASSLTGNQPQHF. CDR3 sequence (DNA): TGTGCCAGCAGCCTGACGGGGAATCAGCCCCAGCATTTT.

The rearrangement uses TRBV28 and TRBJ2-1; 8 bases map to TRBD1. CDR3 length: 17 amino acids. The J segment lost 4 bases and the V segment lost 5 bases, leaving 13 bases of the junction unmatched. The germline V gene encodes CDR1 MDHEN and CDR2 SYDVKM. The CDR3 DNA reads TGTGCCAGCAGTCCAGGGGGCGGACTCGGTCCTTACAATGAGCAGTTCTTC. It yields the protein CASSPGGGLGPYNEQFF.

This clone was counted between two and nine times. The CDR3 nucleotides read TGTGCCAGCTCAGGGCGGTTCAACACCGGGGAGCTGTTTTTT. As protein: CASSGRFNTGELFF. The chain is built from TRBV11-3 and TRBJ2-2, with D possibly matching TRBD1 (5 bases). This CDR3 has 14 amino acids. Germline lookup yields CDR1 SGHNT and CDR2 YENEEA. The V end lost 8 bases, the J end lost 2 bases, and 12 bases lay between the germline ends.

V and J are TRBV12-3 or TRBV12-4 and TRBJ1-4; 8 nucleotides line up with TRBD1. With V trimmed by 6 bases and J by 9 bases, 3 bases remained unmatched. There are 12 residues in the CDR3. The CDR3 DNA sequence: TGTGCCAGCAGGACAGGGGACCAAAAACTGTTTTTT. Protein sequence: CASRTGDQKLFF.

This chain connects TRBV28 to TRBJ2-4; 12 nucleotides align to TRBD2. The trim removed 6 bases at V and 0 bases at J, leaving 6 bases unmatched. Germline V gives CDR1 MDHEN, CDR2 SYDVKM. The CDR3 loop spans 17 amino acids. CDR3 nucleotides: TGTGCCAGCAGGCCGACTAGCGGGGGACTAGCCAAAAACATTCAGTACTTC. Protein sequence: CASRPTSGGLAKNIQYF. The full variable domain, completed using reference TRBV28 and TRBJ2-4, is DVKVTQSSRYLVKRTGEKVFLECVQDMDHENMFWYRQDPGLGLRLIYFSYDVKMKEKGDIPEGYSVSREKKERFSLILESASTNQTSMYLCASRPTSGGLAKNIQYFGAGTRLSVL.

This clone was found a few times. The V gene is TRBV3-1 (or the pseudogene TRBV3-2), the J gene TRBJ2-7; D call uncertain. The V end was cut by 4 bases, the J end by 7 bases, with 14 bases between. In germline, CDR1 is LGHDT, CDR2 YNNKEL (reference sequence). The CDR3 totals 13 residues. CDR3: CASSLSPSGEQYV. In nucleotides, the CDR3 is TGTGCCAGCAGCCTGTCGCCTAGTGGGGAGCAGTACGTC.

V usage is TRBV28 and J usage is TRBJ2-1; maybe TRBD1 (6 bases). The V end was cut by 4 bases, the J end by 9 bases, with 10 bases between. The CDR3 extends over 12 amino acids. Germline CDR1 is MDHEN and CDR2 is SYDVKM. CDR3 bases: TGTGCCAGCAGTTCCGGACAGCCTGAGCAGTTCTTC. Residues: CASSSGQPEQFF.

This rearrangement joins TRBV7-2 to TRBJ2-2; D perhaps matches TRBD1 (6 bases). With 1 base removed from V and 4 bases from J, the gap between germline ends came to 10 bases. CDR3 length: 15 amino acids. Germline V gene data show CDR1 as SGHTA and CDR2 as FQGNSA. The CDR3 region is CASSLVGGGTGELFF. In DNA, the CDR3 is TGTGCCAGCAGCTTAGTTGGGGGCGGCACCGGGGAGCTGTTTTTT. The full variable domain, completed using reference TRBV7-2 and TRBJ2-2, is GAGVSQSPSNKVTEKGKDVELRCDPISGHTALYWYRQSLGQGLEFLIYFQGNSAPDKSGLPSDRFSAERTGGSVSTLTIQRTQQEDSAVYLCASSLVGGGTGELFFGEGSRLTVL.

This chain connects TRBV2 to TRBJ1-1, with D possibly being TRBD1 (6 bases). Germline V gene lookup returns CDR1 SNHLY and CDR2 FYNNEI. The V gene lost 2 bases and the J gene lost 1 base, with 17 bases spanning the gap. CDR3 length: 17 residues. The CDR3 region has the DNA TGTGCCAGCAGTGAATGGCAGGGGATTCTCCCGAACACTGAAGCTTTCTTT. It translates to CASSEWQGILPNTEAFF.

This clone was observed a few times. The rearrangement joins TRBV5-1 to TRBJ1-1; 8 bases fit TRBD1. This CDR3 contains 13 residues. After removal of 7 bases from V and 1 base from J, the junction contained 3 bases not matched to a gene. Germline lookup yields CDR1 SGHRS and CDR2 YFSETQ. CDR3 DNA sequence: TGCGCCAGCTCCCAGGGGGCGAACACTGAAGCTTTCTTT. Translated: CASSQGANTEAFF.

The CDR3 is CASSQGSTGETQYF. In DNA form, the CDR3 reads TGTGCCAGCAGCCAAGGATCAACGGGGGAGACCCAGTACTTC. The V call is TRBV4-2, the J call TRBJ2-5; D possibly corresponds to TRBD2 (5 bases). Germline V gives CDR1 LGHNA, CDR2 YNFKEQ. V was trimmed by 1 base and J by 5 bases, leaving 11 bases between them. CDR3 length equals 14 residues.

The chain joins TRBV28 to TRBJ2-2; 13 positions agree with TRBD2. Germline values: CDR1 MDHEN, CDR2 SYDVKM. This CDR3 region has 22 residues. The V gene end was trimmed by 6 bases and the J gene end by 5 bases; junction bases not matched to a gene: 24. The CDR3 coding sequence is TGTGCCAGCAGCCGGGCCCGACCGGGACTAGCGGGGAGTCCGCGGCGGACCGGGGAGCTGTTTTTT. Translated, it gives CASSRARPGLAGSPRRTGELFF.

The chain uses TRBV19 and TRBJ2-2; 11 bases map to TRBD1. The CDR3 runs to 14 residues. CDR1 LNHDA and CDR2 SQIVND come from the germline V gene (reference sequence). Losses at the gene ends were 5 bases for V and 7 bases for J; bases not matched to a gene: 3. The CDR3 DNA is TGTGCCAGTAGTCGGACAGGGGGCGGCGGGGAGCTGTTTTTT. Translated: CASSRTGGGGELFF.

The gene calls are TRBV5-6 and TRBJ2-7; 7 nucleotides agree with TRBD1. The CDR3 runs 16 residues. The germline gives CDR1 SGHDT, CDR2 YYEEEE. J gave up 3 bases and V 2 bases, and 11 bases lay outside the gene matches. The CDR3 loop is CASSFSATDRDYEQYV. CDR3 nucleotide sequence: TGTGCCAGCAGCTTTTCGGCGACAGACAGGGACTACGAGCAGTACGTC.

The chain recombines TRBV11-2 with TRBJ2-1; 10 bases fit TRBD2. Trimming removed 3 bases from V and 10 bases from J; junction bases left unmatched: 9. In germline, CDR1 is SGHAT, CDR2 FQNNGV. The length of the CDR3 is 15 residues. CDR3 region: CASSLGGTSVLEQFF. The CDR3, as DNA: TGTGCCAGCAGCTTGGGCGGGACTAGCGTCTTAGAGCAGTTCTTC.

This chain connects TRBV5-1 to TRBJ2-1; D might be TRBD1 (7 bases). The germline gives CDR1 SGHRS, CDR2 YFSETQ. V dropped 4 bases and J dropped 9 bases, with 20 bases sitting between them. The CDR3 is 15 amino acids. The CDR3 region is CASSPGGSGGGEQFF. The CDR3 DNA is TGCGCCAGCAGCCCAGGGGGATCCGGGGGAGGTGAGCAGTTCTTC.

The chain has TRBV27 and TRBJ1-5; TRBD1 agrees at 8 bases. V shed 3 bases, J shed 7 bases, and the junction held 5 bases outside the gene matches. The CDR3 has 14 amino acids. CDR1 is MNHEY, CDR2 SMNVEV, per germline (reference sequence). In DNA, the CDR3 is TGTGCCAGCAGTTTTGGGCAGGGGGCCCAGCCCCAGCATTTT. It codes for CASSFGQGAQPQHF.

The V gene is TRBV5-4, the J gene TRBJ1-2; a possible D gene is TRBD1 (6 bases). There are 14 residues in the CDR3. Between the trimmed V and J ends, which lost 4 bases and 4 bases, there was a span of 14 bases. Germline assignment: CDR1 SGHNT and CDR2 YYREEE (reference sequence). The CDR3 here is CASSPPGTLYGYTF. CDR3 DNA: TGTGCCAGCAGCCCTCCCGGGACACTCTATGGCTACACCTTC.

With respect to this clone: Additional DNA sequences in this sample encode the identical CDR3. This CDR3 is CASSTSGRRYNEQFF. The CDR3 DNA reads as TGTGCCAGCAGCACCTCTGGACGGAGGTACAATGAGCAGTTCTTC. The chain joins TRBV7-2 to TRBJ2-1, with a tentative D call TRBD2 (5 bases). With 5 bases removed from V and 4 bases from J, the gap between germline ends came to 15 bases. This CDR3 comprises 15 residues. CDR1 and CDR2 from the germline V gene are SGHTA and FQGNSA.

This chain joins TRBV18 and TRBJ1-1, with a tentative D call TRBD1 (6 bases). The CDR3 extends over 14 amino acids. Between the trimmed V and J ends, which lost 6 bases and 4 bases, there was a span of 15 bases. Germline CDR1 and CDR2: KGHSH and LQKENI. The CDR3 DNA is TGTGCCAGCTCGGTACAGGGCGGCGGCACTGAAGCTTTCTTT. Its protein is CASSVQGGGTEAFF.

The CDR3 DNA reads as TGTGCCAGCTCACCACGGAGGCCAGCGGGATTGGAAGATACGCAGTATTTT. Translating it yields CASSPRRPAGLEDTQYF. The chain is built from TRBV18 and TRBJ2-3; 7 nucleotides align to TRBD2. Losses at the gene ends were 1 base for V and 5 bases for J; bases not matched to a gene: 12. This CDR3 comprises 17 residues. Germline V lookup: CDR1 KGHSH, CDR2 LQKENI.

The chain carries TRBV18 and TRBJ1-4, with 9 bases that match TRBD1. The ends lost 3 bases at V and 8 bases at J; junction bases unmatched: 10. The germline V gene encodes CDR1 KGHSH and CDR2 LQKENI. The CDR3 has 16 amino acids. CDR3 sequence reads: CASSPAFGTGREKLFF. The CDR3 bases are TGTGCCAGCTCACCGGCTTTTGGGACAGGGAGAGAAAAACTGTTTTTT.

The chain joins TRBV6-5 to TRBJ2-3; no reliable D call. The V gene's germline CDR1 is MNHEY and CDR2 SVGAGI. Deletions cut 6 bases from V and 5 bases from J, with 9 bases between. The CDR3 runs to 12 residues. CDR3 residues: CASSLRGDTQYF. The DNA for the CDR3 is TGTGCCAGCAGCCTAAGAGGAGATACGCAGTATTTT.

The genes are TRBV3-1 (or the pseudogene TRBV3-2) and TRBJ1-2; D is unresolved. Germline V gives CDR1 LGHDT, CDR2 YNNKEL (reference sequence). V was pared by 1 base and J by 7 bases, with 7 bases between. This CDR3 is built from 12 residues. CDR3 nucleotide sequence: TGTGCCAGCAGCCAAGTCCCCCTTGGCTACACCTTC. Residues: CASSQVPLGYTF.

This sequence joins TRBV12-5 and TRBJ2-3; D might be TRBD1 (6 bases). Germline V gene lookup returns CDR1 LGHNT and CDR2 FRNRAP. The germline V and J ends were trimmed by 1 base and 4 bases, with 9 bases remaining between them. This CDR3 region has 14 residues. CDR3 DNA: TGTGCTAGTGGTTTGGGAACAGGGCCAGATACGCAGTATTTT. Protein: CASGLGTGPDTQYF.

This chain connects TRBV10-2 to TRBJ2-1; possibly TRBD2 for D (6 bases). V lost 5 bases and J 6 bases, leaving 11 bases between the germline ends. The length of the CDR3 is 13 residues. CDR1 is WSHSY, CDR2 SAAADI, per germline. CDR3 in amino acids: CASSREVVNEQFF. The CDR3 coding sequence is TGCGCCAGCAGTAGGGAGGTGGTCAATGAGCAGTTCTTC.

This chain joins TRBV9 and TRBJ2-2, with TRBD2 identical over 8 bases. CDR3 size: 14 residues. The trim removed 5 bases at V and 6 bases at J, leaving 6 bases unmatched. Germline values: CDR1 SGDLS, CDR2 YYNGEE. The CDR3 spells CASRLGRVAGELFF. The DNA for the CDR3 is TGTGCCAGCAGACTCGGGAGGGTCGCCGGGGAGCTGTTTTTT.

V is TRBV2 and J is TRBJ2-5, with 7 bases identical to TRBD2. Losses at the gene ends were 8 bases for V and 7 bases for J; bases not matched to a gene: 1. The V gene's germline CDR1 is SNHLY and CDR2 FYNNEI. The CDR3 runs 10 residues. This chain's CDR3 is CASGGGTQYF. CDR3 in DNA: TGTGCCAGCGGCGGGGGGACCCAGTACTTC.

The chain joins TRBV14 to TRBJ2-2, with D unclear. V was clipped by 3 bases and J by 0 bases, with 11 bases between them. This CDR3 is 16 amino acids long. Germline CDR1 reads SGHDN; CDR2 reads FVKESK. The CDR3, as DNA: TGTGCCAGCAGCCAGGAGAGGAAGACGAACACCGGGGAGCTGTTTTTT. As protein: CASSQERKTNTGELFF. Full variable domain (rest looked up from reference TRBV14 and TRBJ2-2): EAGVTQFPSHSVIEKGQTVTLRCDPISGHDNLYWYRRVMGKEIKFLLHFVKESKQDESGMPNNRFLAERTGGTYSTLKVQPAELEDSGVYFCASSQERKTNTGELFFGEGSRLTVL.